This TCR beta chain stems from a study of blood T cell repertoires in COVID-19. Study as a whole: COVID-19 samples, acute and convalescent, were from the United States, Italy and Spain. T cells, B-cell-depleted T cells, or PBMCs supplied cDNA or gDNA.

J lost 8 bases, V lost 2 bases, and 7 bases had no gene match. Germline V CDR1 and CDR2: SGHRS, YFSETQ. The CDR3 loop spans 15 amino acids. Sequenced by immunoSEQ multiplex PCR; TCRdb stores in-frame clones only, minus some. This sample has 200,000 to 250,000 clones; 70% to 90% occur once, and the top ten carry 2.9%. The specimen sequenced was peripheral blood. The chain employs TRBV5-1 and TRBJ1-2, with TRBD1 matching over 12 bases. The receptor comes from a man between 50 and 59 years old who had recovered from COVID-19. The CDR3: CASSFSGTGGEGYTF. In nucleotides, the CDR3 is TGCGCCAGCAGCTTCTCCGGGACAGGGGGCGAGGGCTACACCTTC.